This T cell receptor beta chain appears in the sequencing data of a study of T cells in Graves' hyperthyroidism and ophthalmopathy. RNA transcripts served as the template for amplifying TCR beta CDR3 regions. First-round RT-PCR with HTBI primers amplified the TCR CDR3 region. From the multiplex PCR reads, TCRdb called clonotypes with MiXCR, one entry per CDR3 protein. The data show 660,000 or so distinct CDR3 sequences, roughly 46% seen once. This clonotype came up many times. Its target is unknown. Trimming removed 8 bases at V and 5 bases at J, with 16 bases between. The germline CDR1 and CDR2 sequences are SNHLY and FYNNEI. This CDR3 comprises 14 residues. Findings and limits, study-wide: By a 13 V-J model, ophthalmopathy was set apart from stable hyperthyroidism. Blood also contained most expanded thyroid clonotypes above 0.001.

This TCR was sampled from an adult man with Graves' disease, either hyperthyroidism or ophthalmopathy (not recorded which). The chain couples TRBV2 to TRBJ1-5; D is possibly TRBD1 (5 bases). Sequenced: peripheral blood or thyroid tissue (not recorded which). This CDR3 reads CASERQGADQPQHF. The CDR3 coding sequence is TGTGCCAGCGAACGGCAGGGAGCGGATCAGCCCCAGCATTTT.